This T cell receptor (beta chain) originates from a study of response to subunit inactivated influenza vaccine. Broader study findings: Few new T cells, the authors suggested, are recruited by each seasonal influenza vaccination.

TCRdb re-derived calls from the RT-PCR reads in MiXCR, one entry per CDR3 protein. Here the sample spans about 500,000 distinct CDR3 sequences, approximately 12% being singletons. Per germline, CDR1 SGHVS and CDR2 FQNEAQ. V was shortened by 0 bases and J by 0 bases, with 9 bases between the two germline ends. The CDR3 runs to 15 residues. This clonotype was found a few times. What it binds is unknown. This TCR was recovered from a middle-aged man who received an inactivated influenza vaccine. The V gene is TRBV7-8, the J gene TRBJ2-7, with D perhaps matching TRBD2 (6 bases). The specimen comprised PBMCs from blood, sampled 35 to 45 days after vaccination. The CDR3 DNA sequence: TGTGCCAGCAGCTTAGCCGCGGGGAGCTCCTACGAGCAGTACTTC. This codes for CASSLAAGSSYEQYF.